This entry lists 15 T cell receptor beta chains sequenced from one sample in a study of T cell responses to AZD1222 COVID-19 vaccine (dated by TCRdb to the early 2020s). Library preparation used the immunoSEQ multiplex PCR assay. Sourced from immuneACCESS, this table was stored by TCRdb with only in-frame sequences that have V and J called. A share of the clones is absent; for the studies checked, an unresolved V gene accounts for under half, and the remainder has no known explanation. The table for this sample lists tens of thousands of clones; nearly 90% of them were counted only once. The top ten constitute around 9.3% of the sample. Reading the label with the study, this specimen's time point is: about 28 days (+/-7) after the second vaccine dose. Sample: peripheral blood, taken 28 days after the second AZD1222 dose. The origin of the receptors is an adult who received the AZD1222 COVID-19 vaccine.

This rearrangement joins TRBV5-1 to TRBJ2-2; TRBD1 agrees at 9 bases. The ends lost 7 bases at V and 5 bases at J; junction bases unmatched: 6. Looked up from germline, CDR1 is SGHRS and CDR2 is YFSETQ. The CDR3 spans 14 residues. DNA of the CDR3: TGCGCCAGCGGGACAGGGCCTAGTACCGGGGAGCTGTTTTTT. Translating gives CASGTGPSTGELFF.

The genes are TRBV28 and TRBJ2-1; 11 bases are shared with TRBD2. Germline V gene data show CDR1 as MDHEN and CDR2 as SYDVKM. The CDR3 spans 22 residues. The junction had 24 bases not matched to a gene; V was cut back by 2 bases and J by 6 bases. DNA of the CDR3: TGTGCCAGCAGTTTAGAAACCGGGACAGACCTCACACTAGCGGGAGTCGCCAATGAGCAGTTCTTC. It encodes CASSLETGTDLTLAGVANEQFF.

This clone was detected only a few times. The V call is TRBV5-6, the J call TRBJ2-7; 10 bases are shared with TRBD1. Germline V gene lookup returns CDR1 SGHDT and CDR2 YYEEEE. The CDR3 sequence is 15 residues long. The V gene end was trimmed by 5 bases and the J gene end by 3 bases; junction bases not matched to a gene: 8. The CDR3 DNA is TGTGCCAGCAGGCGGACAGGGGGGGTCTACTACGAGCAGTACGTC. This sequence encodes CASRRTGGVYYEQYV.

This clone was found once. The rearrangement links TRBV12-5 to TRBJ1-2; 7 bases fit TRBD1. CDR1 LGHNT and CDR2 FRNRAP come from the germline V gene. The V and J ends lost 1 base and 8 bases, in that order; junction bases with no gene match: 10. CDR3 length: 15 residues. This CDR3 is CASGLGGQGVYGYTF. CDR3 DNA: TGTGCTAGTGGTTTGGGCGGGCAGGGGGTCTACGGCTACACCTTC.

This CDR3 is CASRIQGAHEKLFF. In DNA form, the CDR3 reads TGTGCCAGCAGGATCCAGGGGGCGCACGAAAAACTGTTTTTT. This chain connects TRBV7-9 to TRBJ1-4; 8 bases fit TRBD1. This CDR3 contains 14 residues. Trimming removed 6 bases from V and 8 bases from J; junction bases left unmatched: 8. Germline-derived CDR1 and CDR2 are SEHNR and FQNEAQ (reference sequence).

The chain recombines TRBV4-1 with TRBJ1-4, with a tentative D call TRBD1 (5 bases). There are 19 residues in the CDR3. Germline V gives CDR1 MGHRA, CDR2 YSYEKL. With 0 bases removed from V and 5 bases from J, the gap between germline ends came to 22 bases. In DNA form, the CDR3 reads TGCGCCAGCAGCCAAGATCTAGGCCGGGGCCTGCCCCCCAATGAAAAACTGTTTTTT. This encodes CASSQDLGRGLPPNEKLFF.

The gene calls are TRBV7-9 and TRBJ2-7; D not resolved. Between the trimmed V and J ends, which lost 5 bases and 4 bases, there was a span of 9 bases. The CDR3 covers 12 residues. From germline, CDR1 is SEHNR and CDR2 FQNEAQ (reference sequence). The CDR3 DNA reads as TGTGCCAGCAGCCCTTCTCAGTACGAGCAGTACTTC. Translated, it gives CASSPSQYEQYF.

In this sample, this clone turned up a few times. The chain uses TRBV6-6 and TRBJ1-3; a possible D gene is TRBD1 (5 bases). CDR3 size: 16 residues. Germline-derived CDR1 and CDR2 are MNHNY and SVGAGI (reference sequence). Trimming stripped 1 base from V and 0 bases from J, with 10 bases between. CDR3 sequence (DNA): TGTGCCAGCAGTTACTTACAGGTCGACTCTGGAAACACCATATATTTT. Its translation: CASSYLQVDSGNTIYF.

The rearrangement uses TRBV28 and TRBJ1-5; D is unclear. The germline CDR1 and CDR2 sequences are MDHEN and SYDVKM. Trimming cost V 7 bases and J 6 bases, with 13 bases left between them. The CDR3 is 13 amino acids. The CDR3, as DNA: TGTGCCAGCATTGGTAAGCGGACTCAGCCCCAGCATTTT. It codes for CASIGKRTQPQHF.

The CDR3 here is CASSSWVQGGGNQPQHF. Written as DNA, the CDR3 is TGTGCCAGCAGTTCGTGGGTACAGGGCGGAGGCAATCAGCCCCAGCATTTT. The rearrangement uses TRBV28 and TRBJ1-5; TRBD1 might be the D (6 bases). V lost 4 bases, J lost 2 bases, and 18 bases lay in between. The CDR3 consists of 17 residues. CDR1 is MDHEN and CDR2 is SYDVKM in the germline V gene. Based on the CDR3 plus reference TRBV28 and TRBJ1-5, the full variable domain is DVKVTQSSRYLVKRTGEKVFLECVQDMDHENMFWYRQDPGLGLRLIYFSYDVKMKEKGDIPEGYSVSREKKERFSLILESASTNQTSMYLCASSSWVQGGGNQPQHFGDGTRLSIL.

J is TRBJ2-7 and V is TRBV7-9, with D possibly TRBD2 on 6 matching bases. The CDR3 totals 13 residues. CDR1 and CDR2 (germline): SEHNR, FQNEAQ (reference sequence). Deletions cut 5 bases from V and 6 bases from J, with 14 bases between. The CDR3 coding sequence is TGTGCCAGCAGCCCCGGGGGTACAGGCGAGCAGTACGTC. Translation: CASSPGGTGEQYV.

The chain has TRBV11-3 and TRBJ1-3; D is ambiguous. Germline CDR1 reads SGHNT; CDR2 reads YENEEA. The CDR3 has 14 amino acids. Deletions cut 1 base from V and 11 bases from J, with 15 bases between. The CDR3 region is CASSLAGPLGPIYF. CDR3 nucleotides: TGTGCCAGCAGCTTAGCTGGCCCTCTCGGGCCCATATATTTT.

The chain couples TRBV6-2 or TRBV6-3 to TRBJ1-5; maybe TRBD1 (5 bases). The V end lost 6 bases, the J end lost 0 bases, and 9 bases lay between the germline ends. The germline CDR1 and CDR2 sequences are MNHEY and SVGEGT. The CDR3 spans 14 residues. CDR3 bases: TGTGCCAGCAGCTGGGGGGGTAGCAATCAGCCCCAGCATTTT. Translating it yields CASSWGGSNQPQHF.

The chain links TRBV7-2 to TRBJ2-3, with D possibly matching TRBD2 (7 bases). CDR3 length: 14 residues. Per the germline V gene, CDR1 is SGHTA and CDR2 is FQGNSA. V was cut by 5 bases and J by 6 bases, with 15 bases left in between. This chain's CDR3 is CASSQRGAWDTQYF. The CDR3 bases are TGTGCCAGCAGCCAACGGGGGGCTTGGGATACGCAGTATTTT. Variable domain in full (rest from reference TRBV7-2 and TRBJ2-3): GAGVSQSPSNKVTEKGKDVELRCDPISGHTALYWYRQSLGQGLEFLIYFQGNSAPDKSGLPSDRFSAERTGGSVSTLTIQRTQQEDSAVYLCASSQRGAWDTQYFGPGTRLTVL.

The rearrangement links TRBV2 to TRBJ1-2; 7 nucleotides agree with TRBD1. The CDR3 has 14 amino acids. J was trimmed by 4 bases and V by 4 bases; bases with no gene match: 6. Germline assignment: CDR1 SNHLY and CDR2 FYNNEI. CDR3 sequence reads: CASSVQGRGYGYTF. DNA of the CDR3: TGTGCCAGCAGTGTACAGGGGAGGGGCTATGGCTACACCTTC.